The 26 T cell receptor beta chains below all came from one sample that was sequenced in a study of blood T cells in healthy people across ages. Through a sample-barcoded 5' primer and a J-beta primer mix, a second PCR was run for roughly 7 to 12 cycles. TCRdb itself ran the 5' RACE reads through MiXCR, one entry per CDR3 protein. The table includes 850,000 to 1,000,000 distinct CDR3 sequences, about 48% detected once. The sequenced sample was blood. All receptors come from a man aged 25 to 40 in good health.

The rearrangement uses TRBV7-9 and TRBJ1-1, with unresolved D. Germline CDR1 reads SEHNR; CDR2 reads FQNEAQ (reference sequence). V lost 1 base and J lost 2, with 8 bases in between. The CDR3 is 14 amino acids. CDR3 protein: CASSLGNFNTEAFF. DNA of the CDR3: TGTGCCAGCAGCTTAGGAAACTTTAACACTGAAGCTTTCTTT.

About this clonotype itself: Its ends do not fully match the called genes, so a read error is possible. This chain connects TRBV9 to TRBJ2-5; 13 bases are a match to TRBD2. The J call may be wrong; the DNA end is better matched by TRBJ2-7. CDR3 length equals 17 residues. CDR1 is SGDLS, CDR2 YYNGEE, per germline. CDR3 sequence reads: CACSVRTSGGTSYEQYF. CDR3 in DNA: TGTGCCTGCAGCGTGAGGACTAGCGGGGGTACTTCCTACGAGCAGTACTTC.

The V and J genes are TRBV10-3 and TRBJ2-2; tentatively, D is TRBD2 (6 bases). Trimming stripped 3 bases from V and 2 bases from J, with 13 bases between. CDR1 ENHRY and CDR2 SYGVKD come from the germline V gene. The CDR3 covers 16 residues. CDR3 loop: CAISDSGTANTGELFF. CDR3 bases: TGTGCCATCAGTGATTCCGGGACTGCAAACACCGGGGAGCTGTTTTTT.

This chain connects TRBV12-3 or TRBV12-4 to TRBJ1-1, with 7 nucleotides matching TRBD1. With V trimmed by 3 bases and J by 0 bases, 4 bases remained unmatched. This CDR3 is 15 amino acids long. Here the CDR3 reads CASSLGTALNTEAFF. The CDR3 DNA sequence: TGTGCCAGCAGTTTGGGGACAGCCCTGAACACTGAAGCTTTCTTT.

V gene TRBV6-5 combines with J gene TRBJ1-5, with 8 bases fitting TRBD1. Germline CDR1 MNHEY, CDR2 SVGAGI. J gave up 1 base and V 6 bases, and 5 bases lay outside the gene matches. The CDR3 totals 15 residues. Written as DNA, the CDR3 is TGTGCCAGCAGAATTCGGGACAGGAGCAATCAGCCCCAGCATTTT. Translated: CASRIRDRSNQPQHF.

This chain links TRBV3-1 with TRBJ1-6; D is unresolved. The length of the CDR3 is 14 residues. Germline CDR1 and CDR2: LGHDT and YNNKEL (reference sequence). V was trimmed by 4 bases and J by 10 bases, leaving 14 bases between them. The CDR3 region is CASSPTSGGSPLHF. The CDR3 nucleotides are TGTGCCAGCAGCCCGACCAGTGGAGGCTCACCCCTCCACTTT.

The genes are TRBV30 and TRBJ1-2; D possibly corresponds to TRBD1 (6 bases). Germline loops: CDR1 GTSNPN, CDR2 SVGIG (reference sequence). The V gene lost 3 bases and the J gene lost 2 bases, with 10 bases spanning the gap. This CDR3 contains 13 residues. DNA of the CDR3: TGTGCCTGGAGGAGGACAGAGAACTATGGCTACACCTTC. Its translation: CAWRRTENYGYTF.

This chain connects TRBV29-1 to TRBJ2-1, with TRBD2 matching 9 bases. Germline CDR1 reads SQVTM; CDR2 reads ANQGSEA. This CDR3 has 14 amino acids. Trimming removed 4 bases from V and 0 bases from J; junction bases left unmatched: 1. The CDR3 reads CSVGGGASYNEQFF. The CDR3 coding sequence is TGCAGCGTTGGCGGGGGGGCCTCCTACAATGAGCAGTTCTTC.

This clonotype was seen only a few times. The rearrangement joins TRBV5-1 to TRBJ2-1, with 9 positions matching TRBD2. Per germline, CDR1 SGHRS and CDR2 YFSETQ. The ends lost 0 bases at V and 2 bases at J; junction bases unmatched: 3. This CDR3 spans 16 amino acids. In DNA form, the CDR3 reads TGCGCCAGCAGCTTGGTAGCGGGGGACGCCTACAATGAGCAGTTCTTC. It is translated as CASSLVAGDAYNEQFF.

As DNA, the CDR3 is TGTGCCAGCAGACCGGACAGGGGCCTCTCCTACGAGCAGTACTTC. Translated, it gives CASRPDRGLSYEQYF. V and J are TRBV14 and TRBJ2-7; TRBD1 agrees at 9 bases. The CDR3 extends over 15 amino acids. The V and J ends lost 6 bases and 0 bases, in that order; junction bases with no gene match: 6. Germline loops: CDR1 SGHDN, CDR2 FVKESK.

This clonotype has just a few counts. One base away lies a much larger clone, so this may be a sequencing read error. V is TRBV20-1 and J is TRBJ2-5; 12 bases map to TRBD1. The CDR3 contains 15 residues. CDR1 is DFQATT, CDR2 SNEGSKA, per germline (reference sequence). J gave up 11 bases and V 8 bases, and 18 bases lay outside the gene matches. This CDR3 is CSPKPGTGGLNEQYF. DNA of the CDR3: TGCAGTCCTAAACCGGGGACAGGGGGCCTTAATGAGCAGTACTTC.

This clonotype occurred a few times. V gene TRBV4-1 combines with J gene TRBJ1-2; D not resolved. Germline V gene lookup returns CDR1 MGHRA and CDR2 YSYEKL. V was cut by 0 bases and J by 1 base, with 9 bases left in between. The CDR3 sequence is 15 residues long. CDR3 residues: CASSQEAAFNYGYTF. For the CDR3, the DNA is TGCGCCAGCAGCCAAGAAGCCGCTTTTAACTATGGCTACACCTTC.

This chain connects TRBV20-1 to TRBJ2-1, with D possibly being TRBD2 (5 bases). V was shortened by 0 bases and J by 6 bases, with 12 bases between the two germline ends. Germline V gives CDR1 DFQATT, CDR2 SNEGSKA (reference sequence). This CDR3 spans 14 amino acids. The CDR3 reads CSARDPRASNEQFF. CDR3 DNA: TGCAGTGCTAGAGATCCGCGGGCGTCCAATGAGCAGTTCTTC.

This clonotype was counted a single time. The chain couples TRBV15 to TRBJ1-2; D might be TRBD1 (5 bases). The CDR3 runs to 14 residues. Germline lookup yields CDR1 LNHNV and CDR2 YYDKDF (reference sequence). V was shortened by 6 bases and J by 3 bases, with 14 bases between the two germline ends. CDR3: CATRGGGSDYGYTF. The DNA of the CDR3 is TGTGCCACCAGAGGCGGGGGGAGTGACTATGGCTACACCTTC.

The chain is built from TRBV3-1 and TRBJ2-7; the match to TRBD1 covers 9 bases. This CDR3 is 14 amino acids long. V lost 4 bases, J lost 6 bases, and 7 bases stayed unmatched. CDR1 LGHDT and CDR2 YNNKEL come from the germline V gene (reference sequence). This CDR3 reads CASSRTGTGSEQYF. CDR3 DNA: TGTGCCAGCAGCCGTACCGGGACAGGGTCCGAGCAGTACTTC.

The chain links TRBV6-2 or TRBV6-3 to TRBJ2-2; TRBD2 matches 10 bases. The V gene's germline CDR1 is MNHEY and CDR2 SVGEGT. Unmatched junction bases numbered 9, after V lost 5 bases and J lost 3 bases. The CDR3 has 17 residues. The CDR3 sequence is CASSLDGLAVHTGELFF. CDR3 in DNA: TGTGCCAGCAGTCTTGACGGACTAGCGGTCCACACCGGGGAGCTGTTTTTT.

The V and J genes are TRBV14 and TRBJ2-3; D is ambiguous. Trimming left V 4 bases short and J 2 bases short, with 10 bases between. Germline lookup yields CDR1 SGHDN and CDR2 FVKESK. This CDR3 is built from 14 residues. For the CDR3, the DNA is TGTGCCAGCAGCCCCTCCTGGATCACAGATACGCAGTATTTT. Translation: CASSPSWITDTQYF.

For the CDR3, the DNA is TGTGCCAGCAGCTCTAAGGGGGAGTTGGGAAACACTGAAGCTTTCTTT. Its translation is CASSSKGELGNTEAFF. V and J are TRBV6-5 and TRBJ1-1; the D gene is possibly TRBD1 (6 bases). The germline CDR1 and CDR2 sequences are MNHEY and SVGAGI. The ends were cut back, 6 bases at V and 2 bases at J, with 19 bases in the middle. The length of the CDR3 is 16 residues.

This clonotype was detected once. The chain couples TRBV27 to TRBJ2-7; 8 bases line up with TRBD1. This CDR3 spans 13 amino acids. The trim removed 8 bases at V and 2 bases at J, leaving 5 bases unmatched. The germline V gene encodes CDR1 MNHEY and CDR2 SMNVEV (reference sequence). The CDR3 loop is CASHRTGTYEQYF. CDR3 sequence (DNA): TGTGCCAGCCATAGGACAGGGACCTACGAGCAGTACTTC.

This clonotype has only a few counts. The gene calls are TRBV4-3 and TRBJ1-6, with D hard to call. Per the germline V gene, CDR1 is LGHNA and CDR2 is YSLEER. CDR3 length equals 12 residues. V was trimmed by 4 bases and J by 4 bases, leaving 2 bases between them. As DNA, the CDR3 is TGCGCCAGCAGCCGGTATAATTCACCCCTCCACTTT. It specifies CASSRYNSPLHF.

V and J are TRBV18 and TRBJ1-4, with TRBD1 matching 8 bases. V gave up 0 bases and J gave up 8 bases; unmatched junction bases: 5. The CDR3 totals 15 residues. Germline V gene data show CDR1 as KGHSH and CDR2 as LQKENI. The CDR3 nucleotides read TGTGCCAGCTCACCACCCGGACAGGGAGGCGAAAAACTGTTTTTT. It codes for CASSPPGQGGEKLFF.

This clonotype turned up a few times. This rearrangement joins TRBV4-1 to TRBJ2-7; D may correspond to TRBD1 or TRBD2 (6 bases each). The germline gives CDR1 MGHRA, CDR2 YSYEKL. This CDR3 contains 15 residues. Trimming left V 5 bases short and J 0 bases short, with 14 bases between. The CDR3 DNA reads TGCGCCAGCAGCAGGGGGGCTTTTAACTCCTACGAGCAGTACTTC. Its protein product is CASSRGAFNSYEQYF.

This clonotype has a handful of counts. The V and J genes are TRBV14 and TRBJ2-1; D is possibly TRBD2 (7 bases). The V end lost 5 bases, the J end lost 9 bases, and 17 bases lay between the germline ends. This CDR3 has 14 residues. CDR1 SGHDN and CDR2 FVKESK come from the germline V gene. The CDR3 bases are TGTGCCAGCAGCAGCCGGACGGGGGGCGCTGAGCAGTTCTTC. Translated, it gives CASSSRTGGAEQFF. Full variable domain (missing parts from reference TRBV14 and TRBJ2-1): EAGVTQFPSHSVIEKGQTVTLRCDPISGHDNLYWYRRVMGKEIKFLLHFVKESKQDESGMPNNRFLAERTGGTYSTLKVQPAELEDSGVYFCASSSRTGGAEQFFGPGTRLTVL.

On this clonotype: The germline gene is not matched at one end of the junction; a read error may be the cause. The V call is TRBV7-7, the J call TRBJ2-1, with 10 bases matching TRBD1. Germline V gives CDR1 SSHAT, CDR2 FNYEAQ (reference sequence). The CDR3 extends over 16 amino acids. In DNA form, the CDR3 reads TGTGCTAGCAGCTTAGGTGGGACAGGGGATTCCAATGAGCAGTTCTTC. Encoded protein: CASSLGGTGDSNEQFF.

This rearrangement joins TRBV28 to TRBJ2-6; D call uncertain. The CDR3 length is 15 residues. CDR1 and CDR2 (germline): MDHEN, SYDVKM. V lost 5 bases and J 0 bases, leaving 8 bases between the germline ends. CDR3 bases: TGTGCCAGCAGTGTACGCAGCTCTGGGGCCAACGTCCTGACTTTC. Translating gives CASSVRSSGANVLTF.

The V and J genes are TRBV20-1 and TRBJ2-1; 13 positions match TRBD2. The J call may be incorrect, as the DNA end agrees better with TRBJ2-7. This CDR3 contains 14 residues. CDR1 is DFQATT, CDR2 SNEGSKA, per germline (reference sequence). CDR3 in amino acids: CSAGTSGAYNEQYF. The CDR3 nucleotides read TGCAGTGCTGGGACTAGCGGGGCCTACAATGAGCAGTACTTC.